The rows below give T cell receptor beta chains drawn from one sample of a study of cytomegalovirus exposure and HLA in healthy donors. The table came from immunoSEQ multiplex PCR; TCRdb's copy has only in-frame clones and leaves some out. The table lists 95,000 or so clones, just under 70% of them singletons. The sequencing sample was made of PBMCs. These receptors were obtained from a woman aged 50 to 65 in good health and CMV-seropositive. The CDR3 runs from the conserved cysteine through the conserved F or W. A D gene is named only where the DNA matches it firmly. The size field is filled for only some rows; it gives once, few, many or a size class.

>-|-|TRBJ2-2|TRBV27
TGTGCCAGCAGTCCCCGCGGAATAAGAGGCGGGGAGCTGTTTTTT
CASSPRGIRGGELFF
>TRBD1|-|TRBJ2-5|TRBV5-1
TGCGCCAGCAGCCCGAGGACAGGGGCCATTGAGACCCAGTACTTC
CASSPRTGAIETQYF
>-|-|TRBJ1-4|TRBV6-5
TGTGCCAGCAGTTACTCGACAGTGGGTAATGAAAAACTGTTTTTT
CASSYSTVGNEKLFF
>-|-|TRBJ2-5|TRBV5-4
TGTGCCAGCAGCCTAGAGGGGGTACGAGAGACCCAGTACTTC
CASSLEGVRETQYF
>-|-|TRBJ2-1|TRBV25-1
TGTGCCAGCAGTGAAGCGGACAGTTCCTACAATGAGCAGTTCTTC
CASSEADSSYNEQFF
>-|-|TRBJ1-1|TRBV28
TGTGCCAGCAGTTGGAGAAGAACTGAAGCTTTCTTT
CASSWRRTEAFF
>-|-|TRBJ2-1|TRBV7-9
TGTGCCAGCAGCCTCAGCGGCTCCTACAATGAGCAGTTCTTC
CASSLSGSYNEQFF
>-|-|TRBJ2-7|TRBV28
TGTGCCAGCATGGCCGGGTCGATTTACTACGAGCAGTACTTC
CASMAGSIYYEQYF
>TRBD2|-|TRBJ2-1|TRBV7-3
TGTGCCAGCAGCGTGTTGACTAGCGGTGAGCAGTTCTTC
CASSVLTSGEQFF
>TRBD1|-|TRBJ1-2|TRBV6-6
TGTGCCAGCAAGGTGGGACAGGGGGCTAGTGGCTACACCTTC
CASKVGQGASGYTF
>-|few|TRBJ2-3|TRBV5-1
TGCGCCAGCAGCTCCAGACAGGCCCCCACAGATACGCAGTATTTT
CASSSRQAPTDTQYF
>TRBD1|-|TRBJ2-7|TRBV7-3
TGTGCCAGCAGCCCCGGGACAGGACAATCCTACGAGCAGTACTTC
CASSPGTGQSYEQYF
>-|-|TRBJ2-3|TRBV28
TGTGCCAGCAGTTCCGGTGACACAGATACGCAGTATTTT
CASSSGDTDTQYF
>TRBD2|-|TRBJ2-1|TRBV10-3
TGTGCCATCAGTGAGTCGGGGCGGGAGTGGAATGAGCAGTTCTTC
CAISESGREWNEQFF
>TRBD2|-|TRBJ2-5|TRBV15
TGTGCCACCAGCACGGGACTAGGGGAGACCCAGTACTTC
CATSTGLGETQYF